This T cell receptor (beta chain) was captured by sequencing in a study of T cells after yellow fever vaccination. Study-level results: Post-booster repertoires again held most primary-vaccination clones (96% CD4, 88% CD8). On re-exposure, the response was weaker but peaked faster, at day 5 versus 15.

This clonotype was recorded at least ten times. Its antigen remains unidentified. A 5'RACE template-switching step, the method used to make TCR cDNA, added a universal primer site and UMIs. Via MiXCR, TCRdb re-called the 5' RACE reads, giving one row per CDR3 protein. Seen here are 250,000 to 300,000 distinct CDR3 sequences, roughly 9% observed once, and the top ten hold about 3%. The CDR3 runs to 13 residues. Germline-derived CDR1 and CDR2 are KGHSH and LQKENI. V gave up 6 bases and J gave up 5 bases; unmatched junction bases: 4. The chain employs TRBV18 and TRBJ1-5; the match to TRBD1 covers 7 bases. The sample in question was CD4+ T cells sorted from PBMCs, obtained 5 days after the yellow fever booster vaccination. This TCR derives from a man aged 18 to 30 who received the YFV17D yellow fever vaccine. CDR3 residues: CASSQGEDQPQHF. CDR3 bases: TGTGCCAGCTCCCAGGGGGAGGATCAGCCCCAGCATTTT.